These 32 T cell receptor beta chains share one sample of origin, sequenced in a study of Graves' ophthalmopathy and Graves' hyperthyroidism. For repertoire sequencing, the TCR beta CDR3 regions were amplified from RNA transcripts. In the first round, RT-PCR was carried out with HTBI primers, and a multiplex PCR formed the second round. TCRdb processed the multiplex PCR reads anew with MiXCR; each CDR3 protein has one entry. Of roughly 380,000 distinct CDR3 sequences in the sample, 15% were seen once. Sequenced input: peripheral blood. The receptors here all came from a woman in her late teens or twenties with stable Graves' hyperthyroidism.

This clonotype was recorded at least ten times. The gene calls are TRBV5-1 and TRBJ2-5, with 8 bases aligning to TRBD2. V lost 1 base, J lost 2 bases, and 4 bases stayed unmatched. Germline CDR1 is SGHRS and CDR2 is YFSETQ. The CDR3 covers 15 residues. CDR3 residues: CASSLTSGAQETQYF. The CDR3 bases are TGCGCCAGCAGCTTGACTAGCGGAGCGCAAGAGACCCAGTACTTC.

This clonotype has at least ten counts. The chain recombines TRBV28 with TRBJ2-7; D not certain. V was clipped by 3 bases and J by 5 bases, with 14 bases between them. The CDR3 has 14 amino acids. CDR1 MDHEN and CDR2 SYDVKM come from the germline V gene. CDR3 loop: CASSFSGNVDEQYF. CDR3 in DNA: TGTGCCAGCAGTTTTTCAGGTAACGTCGACGAGCAGTACTTC.

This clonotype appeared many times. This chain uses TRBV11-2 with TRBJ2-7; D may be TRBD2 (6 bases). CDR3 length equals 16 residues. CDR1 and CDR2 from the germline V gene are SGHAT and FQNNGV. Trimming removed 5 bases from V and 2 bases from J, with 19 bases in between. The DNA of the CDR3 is TGTGCCAGCAGCCCCGAGGGTGGCGGGGCGACCTACGAGCAGTACTTC. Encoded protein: CASSPEGGGATYEQYF. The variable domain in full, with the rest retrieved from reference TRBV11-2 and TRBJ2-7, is EAGVAQSPRYKIIEKRQSVAFWCNPISGHATLYWYQQILGQGPKLLIQFQNNGVVDDSQLPKDRFSAERLKGVDSTLKIQPAKLEDSAVYLCASSPEGGGATYEQYFGPGTRLTVT.

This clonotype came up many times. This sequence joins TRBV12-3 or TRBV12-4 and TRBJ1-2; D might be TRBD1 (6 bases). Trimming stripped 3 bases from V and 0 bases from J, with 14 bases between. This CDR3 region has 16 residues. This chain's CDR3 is CASSFAGVAANYGYTF. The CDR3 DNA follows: TGTGCCAGCAGTTTTGCAGGGGTGGCGGCTAACTATGGCTACACCTTC.

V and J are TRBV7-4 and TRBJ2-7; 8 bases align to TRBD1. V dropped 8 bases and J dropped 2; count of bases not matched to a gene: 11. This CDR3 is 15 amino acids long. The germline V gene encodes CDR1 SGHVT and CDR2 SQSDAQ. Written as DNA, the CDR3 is TGTGCCAGCGTGGGAGGTAGGACAGGGACCTACGAGCAGTACTTC. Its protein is CASVGGRTGTYEQYF.

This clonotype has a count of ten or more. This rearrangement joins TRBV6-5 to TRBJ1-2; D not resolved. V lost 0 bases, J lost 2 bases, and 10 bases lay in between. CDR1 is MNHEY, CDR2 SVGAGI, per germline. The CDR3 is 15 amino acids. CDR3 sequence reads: CASSYSRYGNYGYTF. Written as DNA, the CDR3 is TGTGCCAGCAGTTACTCGAGGTACGGGAACTATGGCTACACCTTC.

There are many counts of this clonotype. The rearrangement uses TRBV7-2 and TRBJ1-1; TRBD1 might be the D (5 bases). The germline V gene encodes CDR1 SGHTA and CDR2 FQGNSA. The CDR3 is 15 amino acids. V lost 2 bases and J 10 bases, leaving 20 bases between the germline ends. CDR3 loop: CASSLMEGSTRVAFF. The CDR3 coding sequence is TGTGCCAGCAGCTTAATGGAGGGGTCGACGAGGGTAGCTTTCTTT.

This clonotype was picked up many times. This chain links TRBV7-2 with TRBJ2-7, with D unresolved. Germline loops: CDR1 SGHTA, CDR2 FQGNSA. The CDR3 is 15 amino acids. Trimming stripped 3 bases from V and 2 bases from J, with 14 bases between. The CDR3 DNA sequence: TGTGCCAGCAGCTTTGACTCTCGTCAAACCTACGAGCAGTACTTC. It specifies CASSFDSRQTYEQYF.

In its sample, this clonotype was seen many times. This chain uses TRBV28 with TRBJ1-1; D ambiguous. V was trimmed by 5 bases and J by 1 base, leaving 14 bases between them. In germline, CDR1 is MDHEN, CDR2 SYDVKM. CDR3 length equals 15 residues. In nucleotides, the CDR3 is TGTGCCAGCAGTCCCCCCCAGAACTCGAACACTGAAGCTTTCTTT. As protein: CASSPPQNSNTEAFF.

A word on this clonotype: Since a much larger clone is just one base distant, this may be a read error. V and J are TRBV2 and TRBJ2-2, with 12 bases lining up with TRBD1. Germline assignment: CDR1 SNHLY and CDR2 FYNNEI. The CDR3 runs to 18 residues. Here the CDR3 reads CASSPGTGGVWDTGELCF. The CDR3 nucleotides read TGTGCCAGCAGTCCCGGGACAGGGGGCGTGTGGGACACCGGGGAGCTGTGTTTT.

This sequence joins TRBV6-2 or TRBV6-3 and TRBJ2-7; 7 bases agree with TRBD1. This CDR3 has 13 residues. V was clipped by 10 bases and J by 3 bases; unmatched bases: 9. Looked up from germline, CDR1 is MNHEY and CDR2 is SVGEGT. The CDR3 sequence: CATKRDSIYEQYF. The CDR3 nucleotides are TGTGCCACCAAAAGGGACAGTATCTACGAGCAGTACTTC.

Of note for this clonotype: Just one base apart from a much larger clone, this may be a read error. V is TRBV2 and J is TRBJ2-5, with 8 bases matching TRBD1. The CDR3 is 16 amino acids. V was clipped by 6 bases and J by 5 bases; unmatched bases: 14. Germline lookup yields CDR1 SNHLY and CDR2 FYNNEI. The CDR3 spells CASRPKGTGRGETQYF. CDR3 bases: TGTGCCAGCAGACCAAAGGGGACAGGAAGGGGTGAGACCCAGTACTTC.

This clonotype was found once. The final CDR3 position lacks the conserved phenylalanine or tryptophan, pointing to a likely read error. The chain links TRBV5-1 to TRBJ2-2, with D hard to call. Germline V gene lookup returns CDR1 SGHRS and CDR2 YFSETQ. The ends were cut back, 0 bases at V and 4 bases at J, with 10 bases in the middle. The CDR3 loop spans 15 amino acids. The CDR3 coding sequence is TGCGCCAGCAGCTTGGGAAGGTACGGCACCGGGGAGCTGTTTTTG. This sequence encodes CASSLGRYGTGELFL.

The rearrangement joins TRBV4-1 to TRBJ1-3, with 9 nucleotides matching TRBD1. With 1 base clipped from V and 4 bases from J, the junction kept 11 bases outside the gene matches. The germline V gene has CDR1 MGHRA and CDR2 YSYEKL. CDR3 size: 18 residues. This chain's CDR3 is CASSQGGQGRASGNTIYF. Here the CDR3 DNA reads TGCGCCAGCAGCCAAGGGGGACAGGGTCGGGCATCCGGAAACACCATATATTTT.

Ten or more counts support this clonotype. The CDR3 spells CSARGQANNQPQHF. CDR3 DNA sequence: TGCAGTGCTAGAGGCCAGGCGAACAATCAGCCCCAGCATTTT. The chain employs TRBV20-1 and TRBJ1-5; unclear D gene. Trimming pared 1 base from V and 3 bases from J, leaving 10 bases between. The CDR3 extends over 14 amino acids. Per germline, CDR1 DFQATT and CDR2 SNEGSKA (reference sequence).

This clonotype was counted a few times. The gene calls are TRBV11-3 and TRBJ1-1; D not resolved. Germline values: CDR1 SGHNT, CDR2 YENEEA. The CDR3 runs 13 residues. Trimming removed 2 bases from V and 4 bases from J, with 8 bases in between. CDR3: CASSLLEGTEAFF. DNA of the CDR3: TGTGCCAGCAGCTTACTCGAGGGCACTGAAGCTTTCTTT.

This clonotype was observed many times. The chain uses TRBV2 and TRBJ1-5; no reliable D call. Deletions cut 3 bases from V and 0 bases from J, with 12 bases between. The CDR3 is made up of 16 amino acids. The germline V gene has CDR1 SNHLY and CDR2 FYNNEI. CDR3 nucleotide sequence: TGTGCCAGCAGTGATTCCGGCGACTATAGCAATCAGCCCCAGCATTTT. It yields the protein CASSDSGDYSNQPQHF.

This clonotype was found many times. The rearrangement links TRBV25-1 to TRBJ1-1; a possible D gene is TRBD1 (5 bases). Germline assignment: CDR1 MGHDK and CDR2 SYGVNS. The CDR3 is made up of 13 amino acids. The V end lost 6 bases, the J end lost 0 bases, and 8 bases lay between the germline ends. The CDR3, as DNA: TGTGCCAGCAGGATCAGGGTGAACACTGAAGCTTTCTTT. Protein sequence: CASRIRVNTEAFF. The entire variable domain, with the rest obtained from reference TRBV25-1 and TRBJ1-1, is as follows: EADIYQTPRYLVIGTGKKITLECSQTMGHDKMYWYQQDPGMELHLIHYSYGVNSTEKGDLSSESTVSRIRTEHFPLTLESARPSHTSQYLCASRIRVNTEAFFGQGTRLTVV.

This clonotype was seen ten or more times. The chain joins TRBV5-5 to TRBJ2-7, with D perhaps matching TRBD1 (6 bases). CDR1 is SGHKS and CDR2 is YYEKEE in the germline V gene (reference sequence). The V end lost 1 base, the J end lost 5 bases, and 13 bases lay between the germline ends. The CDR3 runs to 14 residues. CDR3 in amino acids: CASSLFPGDHEQYF. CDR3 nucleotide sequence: TGTGCCAGCAGCTTGTTTCCAGGGGATCACGAGCAGTACTTC.

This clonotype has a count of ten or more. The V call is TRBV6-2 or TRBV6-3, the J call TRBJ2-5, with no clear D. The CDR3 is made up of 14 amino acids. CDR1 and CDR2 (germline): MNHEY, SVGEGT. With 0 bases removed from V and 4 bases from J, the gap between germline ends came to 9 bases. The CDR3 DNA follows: TGTGCCAGCAGTTACTCGAGGCCGCCAGAGACCCAGTACTTC. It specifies CASSYSRPPETQYF.

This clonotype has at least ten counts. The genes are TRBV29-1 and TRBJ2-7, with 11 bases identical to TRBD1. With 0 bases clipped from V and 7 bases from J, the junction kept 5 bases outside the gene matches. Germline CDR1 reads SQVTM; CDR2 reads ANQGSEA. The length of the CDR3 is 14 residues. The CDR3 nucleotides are TGCAGCGTTGAAGAGACCGGGACAGGGGGAGAGCAGTACTTC. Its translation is CSVEETGTGGEQYF.

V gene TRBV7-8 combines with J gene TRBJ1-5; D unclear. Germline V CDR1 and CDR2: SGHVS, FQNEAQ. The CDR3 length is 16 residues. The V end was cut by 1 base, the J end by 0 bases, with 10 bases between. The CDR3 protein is CASSLGRVLSNQPQHF. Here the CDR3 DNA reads TGTGCCAGCAGCTTAGGGAGGGTTCTTAGCAATCAGCCCCAGCATTTT.

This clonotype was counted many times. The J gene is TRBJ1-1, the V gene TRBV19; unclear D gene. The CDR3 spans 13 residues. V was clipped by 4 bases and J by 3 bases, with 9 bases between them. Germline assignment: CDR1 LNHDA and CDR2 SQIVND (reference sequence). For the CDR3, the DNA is TGTGCCAGTAGTAACTGGAGGGACACTGAAGCTTTCTTT. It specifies CASSNWRDTEAFF.

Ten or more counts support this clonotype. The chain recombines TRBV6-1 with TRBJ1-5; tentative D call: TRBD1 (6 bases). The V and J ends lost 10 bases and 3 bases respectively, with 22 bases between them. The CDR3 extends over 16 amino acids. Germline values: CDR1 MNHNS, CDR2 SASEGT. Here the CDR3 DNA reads TGTGCCACAGGGGCCTCCACAGGGAACCTCAATCAGCCCCAGCATTTT. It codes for CATGASTGNLNQPQHF.

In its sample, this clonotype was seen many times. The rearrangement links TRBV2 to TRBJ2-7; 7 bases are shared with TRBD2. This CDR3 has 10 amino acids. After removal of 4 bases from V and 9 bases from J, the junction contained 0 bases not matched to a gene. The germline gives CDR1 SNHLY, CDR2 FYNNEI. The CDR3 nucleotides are TGTGCCAGCAGTGCGGGGGGGCAGTACTTC. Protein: CASSAGGQYF.

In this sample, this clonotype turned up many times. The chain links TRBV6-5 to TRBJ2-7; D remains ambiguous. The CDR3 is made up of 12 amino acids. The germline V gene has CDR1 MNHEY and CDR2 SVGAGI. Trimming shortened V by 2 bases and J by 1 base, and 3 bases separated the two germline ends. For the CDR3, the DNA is TGTGCCAGCAGTTACAGGTCCTACGAGCAGTACTTC. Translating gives CASSYRSYEQYF.

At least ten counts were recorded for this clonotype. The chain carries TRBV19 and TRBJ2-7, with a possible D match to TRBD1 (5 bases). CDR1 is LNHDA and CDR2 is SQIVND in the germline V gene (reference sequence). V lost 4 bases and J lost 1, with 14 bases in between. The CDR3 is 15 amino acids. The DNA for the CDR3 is TGTGCCAGTAGTAATCAGGGTTTCGGGTCCTACGAGCAGTACTTC. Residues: CASSNQGFGSYEQYF.

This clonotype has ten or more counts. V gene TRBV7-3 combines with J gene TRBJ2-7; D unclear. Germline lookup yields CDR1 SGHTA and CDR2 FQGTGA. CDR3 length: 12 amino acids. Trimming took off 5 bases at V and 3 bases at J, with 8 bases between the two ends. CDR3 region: CASSENGYEQYF. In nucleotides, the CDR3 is TGTGCCAGCAGCGAGAACGGCTACGAGCAGTACTTC.

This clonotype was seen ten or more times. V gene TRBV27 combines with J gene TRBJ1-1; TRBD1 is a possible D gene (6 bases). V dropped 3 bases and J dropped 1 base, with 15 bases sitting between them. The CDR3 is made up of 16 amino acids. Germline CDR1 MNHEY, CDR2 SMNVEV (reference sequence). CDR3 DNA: TGTGCCAGCAGTTTTCAGGGGCCCGTTACGAACACTGAAGCTTTCTTT. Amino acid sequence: CASSFQGPVTNTEAFF.

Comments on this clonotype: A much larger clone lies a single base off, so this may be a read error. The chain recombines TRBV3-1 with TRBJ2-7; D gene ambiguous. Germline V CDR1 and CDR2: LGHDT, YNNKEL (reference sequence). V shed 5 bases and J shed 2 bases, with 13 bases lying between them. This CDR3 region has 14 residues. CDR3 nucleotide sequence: TGTGCCAGCAGCTACCGAAACAGTCCCTACGAGCAGTACTTC. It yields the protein CASSYRNSPYEQYF.

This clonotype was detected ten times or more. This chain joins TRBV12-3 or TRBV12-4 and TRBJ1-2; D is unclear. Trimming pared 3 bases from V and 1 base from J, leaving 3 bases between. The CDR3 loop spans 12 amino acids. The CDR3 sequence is CASSLVNYGYTF. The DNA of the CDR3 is TGTGCCAGCAGTTTGGTTAACTATGGCTACACCTTC.

The CDR3 spells CASHPRAGSPYEQYF. CDR3 bases: TGCGCCAGCCACCCCCGTGCGGGATCCCCCTACGAGCAGTACTTC. The chain is built from TRBV5-1 and TRBJ2-7; TRBD2 is a possible D gene (6 bases). The CDR3 is made up of 15 amino acids. V was pared by 7 bases and J by 2 bases, with 19 bases between. Germline-derived CDR1 and CDR2 are SGHRS and YFSETQ.